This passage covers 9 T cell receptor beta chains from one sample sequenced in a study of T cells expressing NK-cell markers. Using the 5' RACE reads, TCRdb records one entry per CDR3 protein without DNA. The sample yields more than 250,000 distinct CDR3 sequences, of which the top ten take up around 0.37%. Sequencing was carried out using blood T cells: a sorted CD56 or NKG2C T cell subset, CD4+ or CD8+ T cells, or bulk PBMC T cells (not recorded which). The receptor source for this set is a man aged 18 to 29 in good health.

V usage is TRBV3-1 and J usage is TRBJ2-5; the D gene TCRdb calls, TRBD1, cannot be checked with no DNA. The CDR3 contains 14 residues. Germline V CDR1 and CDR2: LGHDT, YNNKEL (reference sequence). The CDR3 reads CASSHIRGPKTQYF.

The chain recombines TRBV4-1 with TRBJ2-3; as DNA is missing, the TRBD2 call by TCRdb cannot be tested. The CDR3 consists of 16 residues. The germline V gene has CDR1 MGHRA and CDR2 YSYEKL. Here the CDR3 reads CASSQDLGLAGDTQYF.

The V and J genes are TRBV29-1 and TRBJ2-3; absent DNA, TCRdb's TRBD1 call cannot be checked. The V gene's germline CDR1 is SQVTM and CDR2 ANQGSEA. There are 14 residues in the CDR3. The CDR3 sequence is CSVGSHLRGDTQYF.

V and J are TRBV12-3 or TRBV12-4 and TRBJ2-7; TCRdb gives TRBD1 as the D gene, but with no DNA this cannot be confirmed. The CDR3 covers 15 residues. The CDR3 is CASSLALAGVYEQYF.

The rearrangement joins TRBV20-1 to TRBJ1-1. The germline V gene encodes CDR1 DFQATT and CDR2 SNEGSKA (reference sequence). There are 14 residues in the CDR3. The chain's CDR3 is CSASTAYMNTEAFF.

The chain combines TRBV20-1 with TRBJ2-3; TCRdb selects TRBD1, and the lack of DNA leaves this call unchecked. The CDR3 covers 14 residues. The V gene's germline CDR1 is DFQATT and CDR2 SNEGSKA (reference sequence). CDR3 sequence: CSGLDSQSTDTQYF.

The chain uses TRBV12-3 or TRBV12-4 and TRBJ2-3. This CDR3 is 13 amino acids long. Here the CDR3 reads CASSRNGPRAQYF.

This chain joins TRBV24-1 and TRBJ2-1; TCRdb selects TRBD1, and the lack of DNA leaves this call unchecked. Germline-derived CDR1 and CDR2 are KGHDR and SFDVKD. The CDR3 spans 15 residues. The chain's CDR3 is CATSDSGTLYNEQFF.

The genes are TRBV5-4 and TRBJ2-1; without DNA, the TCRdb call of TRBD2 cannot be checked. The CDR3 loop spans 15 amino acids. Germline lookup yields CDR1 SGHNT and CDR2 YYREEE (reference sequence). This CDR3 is CATEASGIRYNEQFF. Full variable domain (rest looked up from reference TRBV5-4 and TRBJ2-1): ETGVTQSPTHLIKTRGQQVTLRCSSQSGHNTVSWYQQALGQGPQFIFQYYREEENGRGNFPPRFSGLQFPNYSSELNVNALELDDSALYLCATEASGIRYNEQFFGPGTRLTVL.